Each of the 19 T cell receptor beta chains below was sequenced from the same sample in a study of blood T cell repertoires in COVID-19. Libraries were prepared by immunoSEQ multiplex PCR; TCRdb keeps only in-frame clonotypes and omits some of them. The profile shows 200,000 to 250,000 clones, approximately 81% of them singletons. Sequenced input: peripheral blood. These receptors were taken from a man aged 35-49 years with acute or convalescent COVID-19.

The chain carries TRBV2 and TRBJ1-2; the match to TRBD1 covers 9 bases. Germline CDR1 is SNHLY and CDR2 is FYNNEI. This CDR3 is built from 13 residues. The ends lost 9 bases at V and 10 bases at J; junction bases unmatched: 12. DNA for the CDR3: TGTGCCAGGCGCCTGAGGGACAGGGAAACCTACACCTTC. Amino acid sequence: CARRLRDRETYTF.

This chain joins TRBV3-1 (or the pseudogene TRBV3-2) and TRBJ2-4; tentative D call: TRBD2 (5 bases). The germline V gene encodes CDR1 LGHDT and CDR2 YNNKEL (reference sequence). V was trimmed by 1 base and J by 7 bases, leaving 11 bases between them. The CDR3 is 14 amino acids. The CDR3, as DNA: TGTGCCAGCAGCCAAGGTGCTAGCTTGAACATTCAGTACTTC. It yields the protein CASSQGASLNIQYF.

The chain uses TRBV12-3 or TRBV12-4 and TRBJ1-1; no clear D. The CDR3 runs 11 residues. Trimming shortened V by 11 bases and J by 7 bases, and 14 bases separated the two germline ends. CDR3 nucleotides: TGTGCCCCAGCGCGATTGGATGAAGCTTTCTTT. Translation gives CAPARLDEAFF.

The chain links TRBV27 to TRBJ1-1; maybe TRBD1 (5 bases). This CDR3 contains 14 residues. Germline loops: CDR1 MNHEY, CDR2 SMNVEV (reference sequence). Trimming removed 8 bases at V and 4 bases at J, with 17 bases between. CDR3: CASSWGTPGTEAFF. The CDR3 nucleotides are TGTGCCAGCTCGTGGGGCACCCCGGGCACTGAAGCTTTCTTT.

The V call is TRBV18, the J call TRBJ1-4; 7 bases agree with TRBD1. The germline V gene has CDR1 KGHSH and CDR2 LQKENI. The CDR3 runs to 14 residues. J lost 2 bases, V lost 5 bases, and 2 bases had no gene match. The CDR3 here is CASSAGGTNEKLFF. The CDR3 DNA follows: TGTGCCAGCTCAGCAGGGGGTACTAATGAAAAACTGTTTTTT.

The chain has TRBV5-1 and TRBJ1-4; weak D call: TRBD1 (6 bases). The V end lost 0 bases, the J end lost 7 bases, and 13 bases lay between the germline ends. The germline V gene encodes CDR1 SGHRS and CDR2 YFSETQ. There are 15 residues in the CDR3. The CDR3 spells CASSLAGQKGEKLFF. CDR3 DNA sequence: TGCGCCAGCAGCTTGGCCGGACAGAAGGGTGAAAAACTGTTTTTT.

The gene calls are TRBV2 and TRBJ1-1, with D possibly TRBD1 on 6 matching bases. The germline V and J ends were trimmed by 9 bases and 1 base, with 12 bases remaining between them. CDR1 and CDR2 from the germline V gene are SNHLY and FYNNEI. CDR3 length: 13 residues. The CDR3 DNA follows: TGTGCCAGTGGACAGTTATGGAACACTGAAGCTTTCTTT. Translated, it gives CASGQLWNTEAFF.

This clone was counted between two and nine times. The gene calls are TRBV30 and TRBJ1-2; 7 bases agree with TRBD1. The CDR3 is made up of 14 amino acids. Germline V gene lookup returns CDR1 GTSNPN and CDR2 SVGIG (reference sequence). Losses at the gene ends were 0 bases for V and 4 bases for J; bases not matched to a gene: 5. The DNA of the CDR3 is TGTGCCTGGAGTGTAAAGACAGGGATCTATGGCTACACCTTC. This gives the protein CAWSVKTGIYGYTF.

Details on this clone: This sample also contains other DNA sequences that code for the same CDR3. The chain employs TRBV3-1 (or the pseudogene TRBV3-2) and TRBJ1-1, with D perhaps TRBD1 (6 bases). V lost 6 bases and J lost 3, with 8 bases in between. Germline lookup yields CDR1 LGHDT and CDR2 YNNKEL (reference sequence). The CDR3 contains 12 residues. Written as DNA, the CDR3 is TGTGCCAGCAGTCCAGGGGACACTGAAGCTTTCTTT. Protein product: CASSPGDTEAFF.

The genes are TRBV3-1 (or the pseudogene TRBV3-2) and TRBJ2-5; 10 bases match TRBD1. The germline V gene encodes CDR1 LGHDT and CDR2 YNNKEL (reference sequence). Germline trimming cut 3 bases from V and 5 bases from J; bases unmatched to any gene: 9. CDR3 length: 16 residues. The DNA of the CDR3 is TGTGCCAGCAGCCATATCGTGGGGACAGGGGACGAGACCCAGTACTTC. Translation gives CASSHIVGTGDETQYF.

The genes are TRBV27 and TRBJ2-1; D call uncertain. The CDR3 consists of 15 residues. V was clipped by 2 bases and J by 1 base, with 9 bases between them. The germline gives CDR1 MNHEY, CDR2 SMNVEV (reference sequence). The CDR3 reads CASSLTTVSYNEQFF. CDR3 in DNA: TGTGCCAGCAGTTTAACAACAGTTTCCTACAATGAGCAGTTCTTC.

This chain uses TRBV10-2 with TRBJ1-2; 7 bases agree with TRBD1. CDR3 length: 13 residues. Germline trimming cut 3 bases from V and 8 bases from J; bases unmatched to any gene: 6. Per germline, CDR1 WSHSY and CDR2 SAAADI. This CDR3 is CASSDSGQSGYTF. CDR3 sequence (DNA): TGCGCCAGCAGTGATTCGGGACAGAGCGGCTACACCTTC.

This sequence joins TRBV12-3 or TRBV12-4 and TRBJ1-2, with unresolved D. V dropped 8 bases and J dropped 1 base, with 8 bases sitting between them. This CDR3 spans 12 amino acids. In nucleotides, the CDR3 is TGTGCCAGCTTCAGGAATAACTATGGCTACACCTTC. Translated, it gives CASFRNNYGYTF.

The chain recombines TRBV6-5 with TRBJ2-1; 11 nucleotides align to TRBD2. CDR3 length: 13 amino acids. The germline V gene has CDR1 MNHEY and CDR2 SVGAGI. Trimming removed 8 bases from V and 7 bases from J; junction bases left unmatched: 4. As DNA, the CDR3 is TGTGCCAGCGTAGCGGGGGGGCCAAATGAGCAGTTCTTC. Translation gives CASVAGGPNEQFF.

This chain joins TRBV2 and TRBJ2-1, with a possible D match to TRBD1 (6 bases). The V and J ends lost 4 bases and 3 bases respectively, with 10 bases between them. The CDR3 spans 14 residues. CDR1 and CDR2 (germline): SNHLY, FYNNEI. The CDR3 sequence is CASSVGGYYNEQFF. In DNA form, the CDR3 reads TGTGCCAGCAGTGTAGGGGGATACTACAATGAGCAGTTCTTC.

The chain couples TRBV7-2 to TRBJ1-2; D might be TRBD1 (6 bases). The CDR3 has 15 residues. CDR1 is SGHTA and CDR2 is FQGNSA in the germline V gene. Trimming took 6 bases from V and 0 from J, leaving 14 bases between them. The CDR3 protein is CASRKGDKTNYGYTF. The CDR3, as DNA: TGTGCCAGCAGGAAGGGGGACAAGACTAACTATGGCTACACCTTC.

This chain uses TRBV11-2 with TRBJ2-3; 16 positions agree with TRBD2. CDR1 SGHAT and CDR2 FQNNGV come from the germline V gene. The CDR3 covers 18 residues. V shed 4 bases, J shed 7 bases, and the junction held 11 bases outside the gene matches. The CDR3 DNA is TGTGCCAGCAGCTACCCGCCGGGACTAGCGGGGGGGCCGAATACGCAGTATTTT. Its translation is CASSYPPGLAGGPNTQYF.

V gene TRBV7-9 combines with J gene TRBJ1-1, with 10 nucleotides matching TRBD1. The CDR3 is 15 residues long. Germline loops: CDR1 SEHNR, CDR2 FQNEAQ (reference sequence). V lost 5 bases and J lost 1; bases outside the gene matches: 4. CDR3: CASSNGDRGNTEAFF. The CDR3 DNA is TGTGCCAGCAGCAACGGGGACAGGGGGAACACTGAAGCTTTCTTT.

This chain joins TRBV6-5 and TRBJ1-6; 8 nucleotides agree with TRBD1. CDR3 length equals 15 residues. Trimming cost V 5 bases and J 9 bases; bases outside gene matches: 9. Per the germline V gene, CDR1 is MNHEY and CDR2 is SVGAGI. CDR3 nucleotide sequence: TGTGCCAGCAGTCCTCCGGACAGGGACCGTTCACCCCTCCACTTT. Amino acid sequence: CASSPPDRDRSPLHF.